The clone carrying this T cell receptor beta chain appeared a few times. Its antigen is unidentified. The length of the CDR3 is 16 residues. Germline V gene lookup returns CDR1 LGHNA and CDR2 YNFKEQ. Germline trimming cut 4 bases from V and 10 bases from J; bases unmatched to any gene: 15. A second about 7 to 11 cycle PCR used barcoded and J-beta primers. TCRdb analysed the 5' RACE reads with MiXCR anew, one entry per CDR3 protein. Of around 1,500,000 distinct CDR3 sequences listed, around two fifths were seen once; the top ten hold 7% to 9.5%. The sample is drawn from a study of blood T cells in healthy people across ages. General study results and limits: Greater diversity and more naive CD4+ cells were seen in long-lived donors than in aged donors. Among T cells, TCR beta diversity per million cells dropped roughly linearly as age rose.

The sequencing input was blood. This TCR derives from a woman under 30 in good health. V gene TRBV4-2 combines with J gene TRBJ2-1; 8 nucleotides agree with TRBD2. The CDR3 loop is CASSPSGAGVRLEQFF. The CDR3 nucleotides read TGTGCCAGCAGCCCGAGTGGAGCGGGAGTTCGTCTGGAGCAGTTCTTC.